Listed below are T cell receptor beta chains from one sample, sequenced in a study of blood T cell repertoires in COVID-19. Generated by immunoSEQ multiplex PCR, the TCRdb table keeps only in-frame clones and is missing some. This table holds about half a million clones, 70% to 90% found once. Source material: PBMCs or T cells enriched from blood (not recorded which). Receptor source: a woman aged 55-70 years who had recovered from COVID-19. Each CDR3 is given with its conserved first and last residue. A D gene is named only where the DNA matches it firmly. Expanded clones get a size class; other rows say once, few or many, or leave the size out.

clone size	D gene	J gene	V gene	CDR3 DNA	CDR3 protein
NA	TRBD1	TRBJ2-1	TRBV28	TGTGCCACACTTCCCCCGACAGGGGCAGCCTACAATGAGCAGTTCTTC	CATLPPTGAAYNEQFF
NA	NA	TRBJ2-5	TRBV5-5	TGTGCCAGCAGCCTCCGTGAGGCCTACGAGACCCAGTACTTC	CASSLREAYETQYF
NA	NA	TRBJ2-3	TRBV7-2	TGTGCCAGCAGCCCTGAGTTGAGCACAGATACGCAGTATTTT	CASSPELSTDTQYF
NA	TRBD1	TRBJ1-2	TRBV6-5	TGTGCCAGCAGCGACAGGGGACCCCTTTCTGGCTACACCTTC	CASSDRGPLSGYTF
NA	NA	TRBJ2-6	TRBV29-1	TGCAGCGTTGAAATAGGGGCTGGGGCCAACGTCCTGACTTTC	CSVEIGAGANVLTF
NA	TRBD1	TRBJ2-7	TRBV5-6	TGTGCCAGCAGCTTCTTGGGGACAGGGGGTGACTACGAGCAGTACTTC	CASSFLGTGGDYEQYF
NA	NA	TRBJ2-7	TRBV7-2	TGTGCCAGCAGCACCCCGCGGGGCAGGTCCTACGAGCAGTACTTC	CASSTPRGRSYEQYF
NA	TRBD2	TRBJ2-3	TRBV5-4	TGTGCCAGCAGCGCCGGTAGACTAGCGGGGAAGAGCACAGATACGCAGTATTTT	CASSAGRLAGKSTDTQYF
few	NA	TRBJ1-5	TRBV10-1	TGCGCCAGCAGTGAAGCGAGAAATCAGCCCCAGCATTTT	CASSEARNQPQHF
once	NA	TRBJ1-2	TRBV15	TGTGCCACCAGCAGAGATCGGGGGTACTATGGCTACACCTTC	CATSRDRGYYGYTF
few	NA	TRBJ2-2	TRBV4-1	TGCGCCAGCAGCCAAGTCCCTGCCGGGGAGCTGTTTTTT	CASSQVPAGELFF
few	NA	TRBJ2-6	TRBV5-1	TGCGCCAGCAGCTTGGCGGTGGGGCCCGGGGCCAACGTCCTGACTTTC	CASSLAVGPGANVLTF
few	NA	TRBJ1-5	TRBV4-1	TGCGCCAGCAGCCAGCACGGACACAATCAGCCCCAGCATTTT	CASSQHGHNQPQHF
NA	NA	TRBJ2-1	TRBV11-2	TGTGCCAGCAGCTTAGATCGACACCTGTACAATGAGCAGTTCTTC	CASSLDRHLYNEQFF
once	TRBD2	TRBJ2-3	TRBV24-1	TGTGCCACCAGCGCCAGCGGGGGGGGAGGGACAGATACGCAGTATTTT	CATSASGGGGTDTQYF
few	NA	TRBJ1-6	TRBV11-3	TGTGCCAGCAGCCTCCTGAATTCACCCCTCCACTTT	CASSLLNSPLHF
NA	NA	TRBJ1-2	TRBV30	TGTGCCTGGTATCTCTCCTTCGGCGTAGCAGGGGATGGCTACACCTTC	CAWYLSFGVAGDGYTF
few	NA	TRBJ2-7	TRBV24-1	TGTGCCACCAGTGGCACAAGAAACGAGCAGTACTTC	CATSGTRNEQYF
NA	NA	TRBJ2-7	TRBV6-5	TGTGCCAGCTCGGCCAGGGGACCAGACGAGCAGTACTTC	CASSARGPDEQYF
NA	NA	TRBJ1-2	TRBV6-1	TGTGCCAGCAGTGAACGGTTCAGGGTTGTCTATGGCTACACCTTC	CASSERFRVVYGYTF
NA	NA	TRBJ2-5	TRBV3-1/TRBV3-2	TGTGCCAGCAGCCAAGCGGACTGGAAAGAGACCCAGTACTTC	CASSQADWKETQYF
NA	TRBD2	TRBJ2-1	TRBV12-5	TGTGCTAGTGGCCCAAGCGGGGGGGCCGAAAATGAGCAGTTCTTC	CASGPSGGAENEQFF
NA	NA	TRBJ2-5	TRBV12-3/TRBV12-4	TGTGCCAGCAGTGTACAGCAAGAGACCCAGTACTTC	CASSVQQETQYF
NA	NA	TRBJ1-2	TRBV19	TGTGCCAGCTCTGGGGCAGGGCTTTTGCATGGCTACACCTTC	CASSGAGLLHGYTF
NA	NA	TRBJ2-2	TRBV6-5	TGTGCCAGCAGCCACGTCCCATTGAGGGGGGAGCTGTTTTTT	CASSHVPLRGELFF
NA	TRBD1	TRBJ1-3	TRBV6-5	TGTGCCAGCAGAGGACAGGGGCGGCAGGACACCATATATTTT	CASRGQGRQDTIYF
once	NA	TRBJ2-5	TRBV2	TGTGCCAGCAGTGGATACGGCCAAGAGACCCAGTACTTC	CASSGYGQETQYF
NA	TRBD1	TRBJ1-6	TRBV2	TGTGCCAGCAGTGACCTGGGACAGCTTAATTCACCCCTCCACTTT	CASSDLGQLNSPLHF
NA	TRBD2	TRBJ2-2	TRBV5-4	TGTGCCAGCAGCTTGGGAGCTCTAGCGGGGGGGCCGGCCGGGGAGCTGTTTTTT	CASSLGALAGGPAGELFF
many	NA	TRBJ2-2	TRBV3-1/TRBV3-2	TGTGCCAGCAGTCGCTACCAAGGATTGCAGGGTTCCGGGGAGCTGTTTTTT	CASSRYQGLQGSGELFF
NA	NA	TRBJ1-2	TRBV28	TGTGCCAGCAGTCCCGGGTGGACCTTCAACACGGGAGGCTACACCTTC	CASSPGWTFNTGGYTF
NA	NA	TRBJ2-7	TRBV7-9	TGTGCCAGCAGCCCCCCGCGGGTCTACGAGCAGTACTTC	CASSPPRVYEQYF
NA	NA	TRBJ1-1	TRBV9	TGTGCCAGCAGCCCGGACACATGGACTGAAGCTTTCTTT	CASSPDTWTEAFF
NA	NA	TRBJ1-1	TRBV24-1	TGTGCCACCAGTGATGTTACAGGGTTAGAAGCTTTCTTT	CATSDVTGLEAFF
NA	TRBD1	TRBJ1-5	TRBV18	TGTGCCAGCTCAATACAGGGGGATCAGCCCCAGCATTTT	CASSIQGDQPQHF
NA	TRBD2	TRBJ2-3	TRBV11-2	TGTGCCAGCAGCTTATTCGGCGGGGGGGTCTCAGATACGCAGTATTTT	CASSLFGGGVSDTQYF
NA	NA	TRBJ2-7	TRBV5-1	TGCGCCAGCAGCCTCACAGGGGGGGCTTTCGGAGCCGAGCAGTACTTC	CASSLTGGAFGAEQYF
NA	TRBD1	TRBJ1-5	TRBV9	TGTGCCAGCAGCGGACAGGGGAGCAATCAGCCCCAGCATTTT	CASSGQGSNQPQHF
NA	NA	TRBJ2-2	TRBV1	TGCACCACCACCCCTTCAGCGGGGTGCACCGGGGAGCTGTTTTTT	CTTTPSAGCTGELFF
NA	NA	TRBJ1-1	TRBV3-1/TRBV3-2	TGTGCCAGCAGCCTTGACAGCACTGAAGCTTTCTTT	CASSLDSTEAFF
NA	TRBD1	TRBJ1-4	TRBV6-5	TGTGCCAGCAGGGGGACAGGGAAGGGCGAAAAACTGTTTTTT	CASRGTGKGEKLFF
once	TRBD1	TRBJ1-2	TRBV5-1	TGCGCCAGCAGCCTCGGACAGGGTTCGAACTATGGCTACACCTTC	CASSLGQGSNYGYTF
NA	TRBD1	TRBJ2-1	TRBV9	TGTGCCAGCAGCCCTGGGACAGGGGGGGTCAATGAGCAGTTCTTC	CASSPGTGGVNEQFF
NA	NA	TRBJ2-1	TRBV18	TGTGCCAGCTCAGGGCGGGTAGACTTGAATGAGCAGTTCTTC	CASSGRVDLNEQFF
NA	NA	TRBJ2-3	TRBV18	TGTGCCAGCTCACCACGGGCAGGGGCTTGGACAGATACGCAGTATTTT	CASSPRAGAWTDTQYF
NA	TRBD2	TRBJ2-1	TRBV9	TGTGCCAGCAGCACCTTATCTAGCGGGGGCAATGAGCAGTTCTTC	CASSTLSSGGNEQFF
few	TRBD1	TRBJ1-6	TRBV11-3	TGTGCCAGCAGCTTCTACGGGGCAGGGGGCGATTCACCCCTCCACTTT	CASSFYGAGGDSPLHF
NA	TRBD1	TRBJ1-5	TRBV5-5	TGTGCCAGCAGCCACTCGACAGGGTATAGCAATCAGCCCCAGCATTTT	CASSHSTGYSNQPQHF
NA	NA	TRBJ1-5	TRBV19	TGTGGAAGCCGGTCCTCACGAATCAATCAGCCCCAGCATTTT	CGSRSSRINQPQHF
NA	TRBD1	TRBJ1-6	TRBV5-4	TGTGCCAGCAGCTTGGGACAGGGGGTGGGTTCACCCCTCCACTTT	CASSLGQGVGSPLHF
NA	NA	TRBJ2-5	TRBV5-1	TGCGCCAGCAGCTCTCAAGAGACCCAGTACTTC	CASSSQETQYF
NA	TRBD2	TRBJ2-5	TRBV10-3	TGTGCCATCAGTGTTAGCGGGGGACAAGAGACCCAGTACTTC	CAISVSGGQETQYF
NA	NA	TRBJ1-6	TRBV5-6	TGTGCCAGCAGCACCGACCCGACCAGCGCAGGGAATTCACCCCTCCACTTT	CASSTDPTSAGNSPLHF
once	NA	TRBJ2-3	TRBV19	TGTGCCAGTAGTATAGTCGGGGGAAGCACAGATACGCAGTATTTT	CASSIVGGSTDTQYF
few	NA	TRBJ2-1	TRBV5-4	TGTGCCAGCAGCTTTATCCTAGGGGGCTCCTACAATGAGCAGTTCTTC	CASSFILGGSYNEQFF